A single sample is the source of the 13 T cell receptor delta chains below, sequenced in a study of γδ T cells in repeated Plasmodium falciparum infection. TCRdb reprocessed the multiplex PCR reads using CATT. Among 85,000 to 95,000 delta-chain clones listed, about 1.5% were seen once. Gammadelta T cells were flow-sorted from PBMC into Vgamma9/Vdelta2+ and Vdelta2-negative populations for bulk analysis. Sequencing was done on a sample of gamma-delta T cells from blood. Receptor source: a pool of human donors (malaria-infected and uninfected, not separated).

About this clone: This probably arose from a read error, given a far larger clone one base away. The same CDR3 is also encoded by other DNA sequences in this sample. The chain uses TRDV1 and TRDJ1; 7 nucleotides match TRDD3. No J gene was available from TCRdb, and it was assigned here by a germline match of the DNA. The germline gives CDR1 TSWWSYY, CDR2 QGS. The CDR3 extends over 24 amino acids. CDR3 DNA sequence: TGTGCCCTTGGGGAACCCGCCTTGTTTCACTGGGGTCGGTCAAGACCTTATGTCACCGATAAACTCATCTTT. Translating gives CALGEPALFHWGRSRPYVTDKLIF.

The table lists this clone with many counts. This chain's CDR3 is CALGETPNWGIRYTDKLIF. Written as DNA, the CDR3 is TGTGCTCTTGGGGAAACCCCTAACTGGGGGATACGGTACACCGATAAACTCATCTTT. The rearrangement links TRDV1 to TRDJ1, with 13 bases aligning to TRDD3. In germline, CDR1 is TSWWSYY, CDR2 QGS. V gave up 2 bases and J gave up 0 bases; unmatched junction bases: 9. There are 19 residues in the CDR3.

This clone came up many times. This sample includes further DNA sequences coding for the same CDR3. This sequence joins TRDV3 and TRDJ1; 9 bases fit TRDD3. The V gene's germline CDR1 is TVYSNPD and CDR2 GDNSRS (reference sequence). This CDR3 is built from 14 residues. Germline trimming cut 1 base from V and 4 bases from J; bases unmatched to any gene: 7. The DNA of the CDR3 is TGTGCCTTTACACCTACTGGGGGAATCGATAAACTCATCTTT. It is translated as CAFTPTGGIDKLIF.

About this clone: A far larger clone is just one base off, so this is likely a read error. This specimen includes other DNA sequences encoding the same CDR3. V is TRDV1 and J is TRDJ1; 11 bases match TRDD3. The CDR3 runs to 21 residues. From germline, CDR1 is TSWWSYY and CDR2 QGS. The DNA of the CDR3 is TGTGCTCTGGGGGAACTAAGGCGACCAGGACTGGGGGATAAGGGAGCCGATAAACTCATCTTT. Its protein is CALGELRRPGLGDKGADKLIF.

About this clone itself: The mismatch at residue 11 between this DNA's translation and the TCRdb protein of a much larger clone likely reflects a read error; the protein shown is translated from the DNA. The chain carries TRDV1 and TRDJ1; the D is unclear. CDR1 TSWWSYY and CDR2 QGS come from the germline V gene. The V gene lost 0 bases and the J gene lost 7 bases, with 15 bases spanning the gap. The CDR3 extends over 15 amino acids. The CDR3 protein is CALGELVGLYGKLIF. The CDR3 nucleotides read TGTGCTCTTGGGGAACTGGTCGGACTTTACGGTAAACTCATCTTT.

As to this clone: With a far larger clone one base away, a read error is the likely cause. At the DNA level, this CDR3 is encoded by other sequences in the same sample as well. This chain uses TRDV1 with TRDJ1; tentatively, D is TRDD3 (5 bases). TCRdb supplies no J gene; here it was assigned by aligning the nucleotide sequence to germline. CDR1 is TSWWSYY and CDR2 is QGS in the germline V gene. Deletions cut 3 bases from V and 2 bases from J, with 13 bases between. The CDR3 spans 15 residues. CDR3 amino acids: CALGDNYGETDKLIF. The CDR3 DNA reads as TGTGCTCTTGGGGACAACTACGGGGAAACCGATAAACTCATCTTT.

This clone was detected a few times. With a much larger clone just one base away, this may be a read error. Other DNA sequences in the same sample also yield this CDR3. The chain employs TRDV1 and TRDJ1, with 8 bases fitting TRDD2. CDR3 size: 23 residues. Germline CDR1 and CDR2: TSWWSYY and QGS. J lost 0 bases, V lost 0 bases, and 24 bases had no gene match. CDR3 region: CALGELPAFLDSGSPLYTDKLIF. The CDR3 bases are TGTGCTCTTGGGGAACTCCCAGCCTTCCTAGACTCTGGCAGCCCCTTGTACACCGATAAACTCATCTTT.

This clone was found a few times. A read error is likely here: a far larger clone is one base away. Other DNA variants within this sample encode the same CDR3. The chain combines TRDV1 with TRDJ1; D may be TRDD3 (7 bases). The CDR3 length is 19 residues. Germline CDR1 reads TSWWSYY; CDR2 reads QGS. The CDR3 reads CALGDPLLPWGPNTDKLIF. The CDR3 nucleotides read TGTGCTCTTGGGGACCCTCTCCTACCCTGGGGGCCAAACACCGATAAACTTATCTTT.

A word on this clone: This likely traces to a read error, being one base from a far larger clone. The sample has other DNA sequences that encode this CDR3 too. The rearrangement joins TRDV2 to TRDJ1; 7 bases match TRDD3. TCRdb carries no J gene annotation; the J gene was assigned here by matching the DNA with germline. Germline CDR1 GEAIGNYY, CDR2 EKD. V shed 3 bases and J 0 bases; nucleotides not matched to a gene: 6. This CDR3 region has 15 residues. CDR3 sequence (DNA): TGTGCCTGTGACGGGGCTGGGGGGCACACCGATAAACTCATCTTT. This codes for CACDGAGGHTDKLIF.

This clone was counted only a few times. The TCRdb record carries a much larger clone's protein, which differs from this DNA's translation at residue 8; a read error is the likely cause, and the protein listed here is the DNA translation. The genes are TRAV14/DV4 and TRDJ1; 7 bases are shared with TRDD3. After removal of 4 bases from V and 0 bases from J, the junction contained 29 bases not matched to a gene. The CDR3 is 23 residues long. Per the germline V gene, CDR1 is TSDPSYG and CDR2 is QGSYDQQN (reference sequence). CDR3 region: CAMRGIFRSTELMGDPYTDKLIF. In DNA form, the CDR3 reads TGTGCAATGAGAGGGATATTCCGTTCCACGGAGCTAATGGGGGACCCGTACACCGATAAACTCATCTTT.

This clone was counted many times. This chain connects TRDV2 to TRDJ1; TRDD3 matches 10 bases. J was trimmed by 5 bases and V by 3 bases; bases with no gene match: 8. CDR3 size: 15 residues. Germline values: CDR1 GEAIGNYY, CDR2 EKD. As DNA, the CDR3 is TGTGCCTGTGACCGCTTACTGGGGGATGCTGATAAACTCATCTTT. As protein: CACDRLLGDADKLIF.

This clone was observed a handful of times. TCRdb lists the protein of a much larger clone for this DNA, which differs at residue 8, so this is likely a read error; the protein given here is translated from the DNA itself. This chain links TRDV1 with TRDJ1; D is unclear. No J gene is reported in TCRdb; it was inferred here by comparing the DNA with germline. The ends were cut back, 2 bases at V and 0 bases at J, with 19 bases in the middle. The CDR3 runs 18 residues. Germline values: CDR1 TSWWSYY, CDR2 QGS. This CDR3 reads CALGEVGVIPSYTDKLIF. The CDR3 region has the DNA TGTGCTCTTGGGGAAGTGGGAGTGATCCCATCCTACACCGATAAACTCATCTTT.

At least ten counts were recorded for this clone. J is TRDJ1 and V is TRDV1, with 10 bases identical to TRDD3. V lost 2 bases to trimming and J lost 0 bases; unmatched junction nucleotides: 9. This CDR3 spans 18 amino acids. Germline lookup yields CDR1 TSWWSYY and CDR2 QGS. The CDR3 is CALGEYIGGYPYTDKLIF. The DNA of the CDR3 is TGTGCTCTTGGGGAATATATTGGGGGATACCCGTACACCGATAAACTCATCTTT.